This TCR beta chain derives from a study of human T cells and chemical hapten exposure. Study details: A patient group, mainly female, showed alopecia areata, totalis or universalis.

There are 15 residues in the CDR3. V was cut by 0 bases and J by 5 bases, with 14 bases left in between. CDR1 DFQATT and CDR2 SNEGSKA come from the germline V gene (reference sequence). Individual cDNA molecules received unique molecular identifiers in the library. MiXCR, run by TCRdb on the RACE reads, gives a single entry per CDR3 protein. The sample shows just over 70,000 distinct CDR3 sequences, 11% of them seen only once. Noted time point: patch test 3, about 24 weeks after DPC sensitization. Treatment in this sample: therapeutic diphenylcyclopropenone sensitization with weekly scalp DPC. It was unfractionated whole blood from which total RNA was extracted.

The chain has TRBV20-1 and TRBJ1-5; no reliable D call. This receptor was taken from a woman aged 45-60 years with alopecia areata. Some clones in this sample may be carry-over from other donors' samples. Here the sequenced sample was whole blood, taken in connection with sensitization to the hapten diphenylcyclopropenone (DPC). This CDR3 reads CSARDDIRGYQPQHF. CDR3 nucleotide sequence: TGCAGTGCTAGAGACGACATTAGAGGGTATCAGCCCCAGCATTTT.